This T cell receptor beta chain was documented in a study of T-cell memory formation after mild COVID-19. Study summary: Largely donor-specific sequence clusters came from a couple of donors. Study results and limitations: Mostly located in CM and EM were contracting CD4+ clones, with contracting CD8+ clones located in EMRA. The finding that pre-infection memory included some responding clones suggested that cross-reactive memory joined.

TCRdb re-analysed the 5' RACE reads in MiXCR, keeping a single row per CDR3 protein. The data show roughly 200,000 distinct CDR3 sequences, with about a sixth seen just once and roughly 1.9% held by the top ten. This clonotype was counted only a few times. The antigen remains unidentified. This TCR came from an adult woman who had mild COVID-19 (a few samples of this study predate the infection). Cell type and time point are not known. The sequenced sample consisted of PBMCs or a T cell subset sorted from them (not recorded which).

CDR3 in DNA: TGCAGTGCTCCCGACAGGGGAGGATATTCACCCCTCCACTTT. Translated, it gives CSAPDRGGYSPLHF. This chain uses TRBV20-1 with TRBJ1-6, with 8 bases fitting TRBD1. V shed 5 bases, J shed 8 bases, and the junction held 8 bases outside the gene matches. This CDR3 is 14 amino acids long. Germline V gene sequence: CDR1 DFQATT, CDR2 SNEGSKA (reference sequence).